Listed below are T cell receptor beta chains from one sample, sequenced in a study of cytomegalovirus exposure and HLA in healthy donors. The repertoire was sequenced with immunoSEQ multiplex PCR; TCRdb's copy has only in-frame clones and lacks some. The sample has 120,000 or so clones; roughly 89% are singletons. Source material: PBMCs. Every receptor here comes from a woman aged 18 to 35 in good health and CMV-seronegative. Both conserved end residues are part of each CDR3. Fields, in order: J gene, V gene, CDR3 protein.

TRBJ2-3 TRBV5-4 CASSDPKGAPDTQYF
TRBJ2-5 TRBV27 CASRPTLASGRGETQYF
TRBJ1-6 TRBV2 CASSAEDRGQSPLHF
TRBJ1-1 TRBV6-6 CASRNRVIKMGTEAFF
TRBJ2-7 TRBV2 CASSGTRAGHWNEQYF
TRBJ1-2 TRBV28 CASSYGDRSLYGYTF
TRBJ2-7 TRBV27 CASSSNHGLAYEQYF
TRBJ2-2 TRBV27 CASSFVGQGRGNTGELFF
TRBJ1-2 TRBV5-4 CASSAPGQVRGYTF
TRBJ2-7 TRBV5-4 CASSSDRAREQYF
TRBJ1-4 TRBV7-9 CASSLARDNEKLFF
TRBJ1-1 TRBV30 CAWASRLYDTEAFF
TRBJ2-7 TRBV20-1 CSASSAYEQYF
TRBJ1-1 TRBV2 CASSEAPRVFRDTEAFF
TRBJ1-1 TRBV25-1 CASRGTGHEAFF
TRBJ2-7 TRBV4-3 CASSQALDRGEQYF